This T cell receptor (beta chain) stems from a study of blood T cell repertoires in COVID-19. On the study more broadly: Acute and convalescent COVID-19 specimens originated in the United States, Italy and Spain. T cells, B-cell-depleted T cells, or PBMCs provided the cDNA or gDNA that served as material.

Authors' analysis steps: Quantification of nucleated cells was approximated via reference gene primer amplification. Clones were sequenced by immunoSEQ multiplex PCR, and TCRdb holds only the in-frame ones, with some missing. V and J calls plus clone size are reproduced from that table; the DNA served to infer D and trimming. In the table there are 200,000 to 250,000 clones, about 86% of which are singletons. From germline, CDR1 is MDHEN and CDR2 SYDVKM. The CDR3 sequence is 11 residues long. V gave up 5 bases and J gave up 9 bases, with 8 bases separating them. The V call is TRBV28, the J call TRBJ1-5; D gene uncertain. The receptor was isolated from a man aged 55 to 70 who had recovered from COVID-19. Sequenced input: peripheral blood. The DNA for the CDR3 is TGTGCCAGCAGTGGGAGTCGGCCCCAGCATTTT. Protein sequence: CASSGSRPQHF.